What follows are 30 T cell receptor beta chains derived from one specimen sequenced in a study of beta chain features in type 1 diabetes listed by TCRdb under 2018. The full study reports these points: In all four CD4+ subsets, TCRB CDR3 length was moderately but significantly shorter in type 1 diabetes patients.

These receptors lack a known antigen. Libraries were constructed by the immunoSEQ multiplex PCR assay. All of the isolated RNA was reverse transcribed with the High Capacity cDNA Reverse Transcription Kit, so expressed TCRB transcripts were sequenced. Entries here come from immuneACCESS through TCRdb and include only in-frame sequences with V and J called. Some clones fail to appear in such tables; in the studies checked, an unresolved V gene covers under half of the shortfall, and the cause of the remainder is unknown. Within this sample are 300,000 to 350,000 clones, with roughly 13% of them counted one time only. The ten biggest clones cover 0.013% to 0.015% of the sample. Sequencing was performed on naive CD4+ T cells from blood. Explained via the paper, the cell subset or site label denotes: true naive CD4+ T cells. The source is a woman younger than 30 with type 1 diabetes.

The table lists this clone with a few counts. This sequence joins TRBV29-1 and TRBJ2-1, with D maybe TRBD2 (5 bases). Germline V gene sequence: CDR1 SQVTM, CDR2 ANQGSEA. The CDR3 runs to 15 residues. V lost 4 bases and J 4 bases, leaving 17 bases between the germline ends. CDR3 sequence reads: CSVVRTGPEYNEQFF. The CDR3 region has the DNA TGCAGCGTTGTAAGGACTGGACCCGAATACAATGAGCAGTTCTTC.

This clone was observed a handful of times. The chain employs TRBV6-5 and TRBJ2-1; D possibly corresponds to TRBD2 (6 bases). The V end was cut by 5 bases, the J end by 2 bases, with 13 bases between. The CDR3 is 15 residues long. Germline values: CDR1 MNHEY, CDR2 SVGAGI. The CDR3 nucleotides are TGTGCCAGCAGTCGGGCGGGATGGGCCTACAATGAGCAGTTCTTC. It codes for CASSRAGWAYNEQFF.

This clone occurred a few times. The chain has TRBV5-1 and TRBJ2-5; 10 bases map to TRBD2. With V trimmed by 3 bases and J by 5 bases, 4 bases remained unmatched. The CDR3 has 14 amino acids. CDR1 and CDR2 from the germline V gene are SGHRS and YFSETQ. The CDR3 sequence is CASSSLAGLETQYF. CDR3 nucleotides: TGCGCCAGCAGCTCACTAGCGGGATTGGAGACCCAGTACTTC.

This clone was seen more than once but under ten times. The chain employs TRBV27 and TRBJ1-2; D remains ambiguous. Germline loops: CDR1 MNHEY, CDR2 SMNVEV (reference sequence). CDR3 length: 14 amino acids. Trimming stripped 0 bases from V and 4 bases from J, with 9 bases between. CDR3: CASSLSWESYGYTF. Here the CDR3 DNA reads TGTGCCAGCAGTTTATCGTGGGAGAGCTATGGCTACACCTTC.

In this sample, this clone turned up a few times. The chain employs TRBV7-9 and TRBJ1-2, with TRBD1 identical over 7 bases. This CDR3 region has 16 residues. J was trimmed by 5 bases and V by 2 bases; bases with no gene match: 11. CDR1 and CDR2 (germline): SEHNR, FQNEAQ (reference sequence). The CDR3 nucleotides read TGTGCCAGCAGCTTATACGGACAGGATCGATCGTATGGCTACACCTTC. Translating it yields CASSLYGQDRSYGYTF.

This clone has just a few counts. The chain links TRBV5-4 to TRBJ2-3; D not resolved. Per the germline V gene, CDR1 is SGHNT and CDR2 is YYREEE (reference sequence). The CDR3 has 12 residues. V lost 4 bases and J 3 bases, leaving 6 bases between the germline ends. The CDR3: CASSRVTDTQYF. In nucleotides, the CDR3 is TGTGCCAGCAGCCGGGTTACAGATACGCAGTATTTT.

This sequence joins TRBV5-4 and TRBJ1-1; TRBD1 aligns across 8 bases. Germline CDR1 and CDR2: SGHNT and YYREEE (reference sequence). V was clipped by 4 bases and J by 10 bases; unmatched bases: 15. This CDR3 has 15 amino acids. The CDR3 spells CASSRADRGGGGAFF. In DNA, the CDR3 is TGTGCCAGCAGCCGAGCTGACAGGGGAGGAGGGGGAGCTTTCTTT.

This rearrangement joins TRBV7-3 to TRBJ2-5; D perhaps matches TRBD2 (5 bases). V dropped 5 bases and J dropped 5 bases, with 12 bases sitting between them. Germline CDR1 is SGHTA and CDR2 is FQGTGA. The CDR3 has 13 residues. The CDR3 bases are TGTGCCAGCAGCAGTAGCGATATGGAGACCCAGTACTTC. Protein: CASSSSDMETQYF.

V and J are TRBV9 and TRBJ2-2; a weak D match, TRBD1 (6 bases). Trimming shortened V by 4 bases and J by 6 bases, and 19 bases separated the two germline ends. This CDR3 has 16 residues. Germline CDR1 and CDR2: SGDLS and YYNGEE. The CDR3 here is CASSPHRAGSSGELFF. CDR3 sequence (DNA): TGTGCCAGCAGCCCCCACAGGGCGGGCTCCTCCGGGGAGCTGTTTTTT.

This clone was counted between two and nine times. The genes are TRBV5-1 and TRBJ1-1, with 7 bases aligning to TRBD1. Germline V gene lookup returns CDR1 SGHRS and CDR2 YFSETQ. This CDR3 spans 13 amino acids. V lost 4 bases, J lost 7 bases, and 7 bases stayed unmatched. In DNA form, the CDR3 reads TGCGCCAGCAGCCCCGGGGACAGTATTGAAGCTTTCTTT. The encoded protein is CASSPGDSIEAFF.

This clone was found a few times. The V call is TRBV9, the J call TRBJ2-1, with D perhaps TRBD2 (6 bases). CDR3 size: 15 residues. The V gene lost 1 base and the J gene lost 8 bases, with 16 bases spanning the gap. Germline V gives CDR1 SGDLS, CDR2 YYNGEE. CDR3 coding DNA: TGTGCCAGCAGCGTATCACTAGCTGTTTTCGATGAGCAGTTCTTC. It translates to CASSVSLAVFDEQFF. The full variable domain, rest sourced from reference TRBV9 and TRBJ2-1, is DSGVTQTPKHLITATGQRVTLRCSPRSGDLSVYWYQQSLDQGLQFLIQYYNGEERAKGNILERFSAQQFPDLHSELNLSSLELGDSALYFCASSVSLAVFDEQFFGPGTRLTVL.

The genes are TRBV11-2 and TRBJ2-7; a weak D match, TRBD2 (5 bases). This CDR3 has 12 residues. Trimming pared 2 bases from V and 4 bases from J, leaving 6 bases between. The V gene's germline CDR1 is SGHAT and CDR2 FQNNGV. Here the CDR3 reads CASSLSGYEQYV. The CDR3 coding sequence is TGTGCCAGCAGCTTATCGGGATACGAGCAGTACGTC.

In its sample, this clone was seen a few times. The chain couples TRBV2 to TRBJ2-6, with TRBD1 matching 8 bases. The germline V gene encodes CDR1 SNHLY and CDR2 FYNNEI. V dropped 9 bases and J dropped 2; count of bases not matched to a gene: 6. The CDR3 sequence is 15 residues long. The CDR3 DNA reads TGTGCCAGGGGGACAGGAGCCGCTGGGGCCAACGTCCTGACTTTC. Encoded protein: CARGTGAAGANVLTF. The whole variable domain, remainder taken from reference TRBV2 and TRBJ2-6, is EPEVTQTPSHQVTQMGQEVILRCVPISNHLYFYWYRQILGQKVEFLVSFYNNEISEKSEIFDDQFSVERPDGSNFTLKIRSTKLEDSAMYFCARGTGAAGANVLTFGAGSRLTVL.

In its sample, this clone was seen a few times. The V call is TRBV6-1, the J call TRBJ2-1; 8 nucleotides match TRBD2. The V segment lost 4 bases and the J segment 5 bases; nucleotides outside the gene matches: 10. The CDR3 has 16 amino acids. CDR1 is MNHNS, CDR2 SASEGT, per germline. The chain's CDR3 is CASSARAGTRNNEQFF. Written as DNA, the CDR3 is TGTGCCAGCAGTGCGAGAGCCGGGACTAGAAACAATGAGCAGTTCTTC.

The chain carries TRBV28 and TRBJ2-1; D may be TRBD2 (6 bases). V was trimmed by 5 bases and J by 4 bases, leaving 18 bases between them. This CDR3 region has 16 residues. Germline assignment: CDR1 MDHEN and CDR2 SYDVKM. CDR3 residues: CASSPLWNGGYNEQFF. The CDR3 coding sequence is TGTGCCAGCAGTCCCCTATGGAACGGGGGTTACAATGAGCAGTTCTTC.

The chain recombines TRBV11-2 with TRBJ1-5; D perhaps matches TRBD1 (6 bases). The CDR3 is 15 amino acids. Germline values: CDR1 SGHAT, CDR2 FQNNGV. V lost 1 base and J lost 2, with 9 bases in between. The CDR3 DNA follows: TGTGCCAGCAGCTTAGCGACAGGAGGCAATCAGCCCCAGCATTTT. Its translation is CASSLATGGNQPQHF. Together with reference TRBV11-2 and TRBJ1-5, the CDR3 gives the full variable domain: EAGVAQSPRYKIIEKRQSVAFWCNPISGHATLYWYQQILGQGPKLLIQFQNNGVVDDSQLPKDRFSAERLKGVDSTLKIQPAKLEDSAVYLCASSLATGGNQPQHFGDGTRLSIL.

Only a few counts were recorded for this clone. CDR3 in DNA: TGTGCCAGCACCCTACGATGGAGGGGTGAAGCTTTCTTT. Encoded protein: CASTLRWRGEAFF. This chain links TRBV28 with TRBJ1-1; maybe TRBD1 (5 bases). The V gene lost 7 bases and the J gene lost 7 bases, with 16 bases spanning the gap. CDR1 and CDR2 from the germline V gene are MDHEN and SYDVKM. This CDR3 is 13 amino acids long.

This sequence joins TRBV7-9 and TRBJ1-1; possibly TRBD1 for D (6 bases). CDR1 and CDR2 from the germline V gene are SEHNR and FQNEAQ (reference sequence). V was trimmed by 5 bases and J by 2 bases, leaving 18 bases between them. CDR3 length: 16 residues. The CDR3 sequence is CASSTLLGQSNTEAFF. The CDR3 DNA reads TGTGCCAGCAGCACGTTACTTGGACAGAGTAACACTGAAGCTTTCTTT.

The chain joins TRBV30 to TRBJ2-1; 9 bases align to TRBD2. The germline V gene has CDR1 GTSNPN and CDR2 SVGIG (reference sequence). V was clipped by 5 bases and J by 3 bases; unmatched bases: 8. The CDR3 sequence is 15 residues long. This chain's CDR3 is CAWFSGRPLYNEQFF. CDR3 DNA: TGTGCCTGGTTCAGCGGGAGGCCTCTCTACAATGAGCAGTTCTTC.

There are a few counts of this clone. The V and J genes are TRBV21-1 and TRBJ2-3; the table calls TRBD2, which could not be checked here. TRBV21-1 is marked as a pseudogene. The CDR3 has 20 amino acids. The CDR3 DNA reads as TGTGCCAGCAGCAAATCCCCGGGACTAGCGGGAGGGTTTGACACAGATACGCAGTATTTT. Translated, it gives CASSKSPGLAGGFDTDTQYF.

The rearrangement uses TRBV27 and TRBJ2-7, with D possibly TRBD1 on 5 matching bases. Germline values: CDR1 MNHEY, CDR2 SMNVEV (reference sequence). The V end lost 6 bases, the J end lost 1 base, and 16 bases lay between the germline ends. This CDR3 spans 15 amino acids. The CDR3 sequence is CASSPDWGGSYEQYF. For the CDR3, the DNA is TGTGCCAGCAGCCCTGATTGGGGCGGATCCTACGAGCAGTACTTC.

In this sample, this clone turned up a few times. J is TRBJ2-1 and V is TRBV19; TRBD2 agrees at 11 bases. This CDR3 region has 16 residues. Germline V gene lookup returns CDR1 LNHDA and CDR2 SQIVND (reference sequence). J lost 3 bases, V lost 9 bases, and 10 bases had no gene match. The CDR3 region has the DNA TGTGCCAGCCATCGAACGGGACTAGCGGACTACAATGAGCAGTTCTTC. The encoded protein is CASHRTGLADYNEQFF.

In this sample, this clone turned up once. The chain combines TRBV30 with TRBJ2-5; TRBD2 matches at 9 bases. The J call is doubtful: the DNA matches TRBJ2-7 better. This CDR3 has 12 amino acids. Germline lookup yields CDR1 GTSNPN and CDR2 SVGIG (reference sequence). DNA of the CDR3: TGTGCCTGGGGGACTAGCCCATACGAGCAGTACTTC. Protein sequence: CAWGTSPYEQYF.

The chain recombines TRBV7-8 with TRBJ2-3; TRBD2 matches 13 bases. This CDR3 has 18 amino acids. In germline, CDR1 is SGHVS, CDR2 FQNEAQ. Losses at the gene ends were 7 bases for V and 0 bases for J; bases not matched to a gene: 10. CDR3 DNA sequence: TGTGCCAGCACCAAACTAGCGGGAGGGACAGCTAGCACAGATACGCAGTATTTT. This sequence encodes CASTKLAGGTASTDTQYF. The variable domain in full, with the rest retrieved from reference TRBV7-8 and TRBJ2-3, is GAGVSQSPRYKVAKRGQDVALRCDPISGHVSLFWYQQALGQGPEFLTYFQNEAQLDKSGLPSDRFFAERPEGSVSTLKIQRTQQEDSAVYLCASTKLAGGTASTDTQYFGPGTRLTVL.

The chain has TRBV4-2 and TRBJ2-6, with a possible D match to TRBD2 (5 bases). The CDR3 has 16 residues. Germline CDR1 and CDR2: LGHNA and YNFKEQ. The V end lost 5 bases, the J end lost 2 bases, and 13 bases lay between the germline ends. In DNA form, the CDR3 reads TGTGCCAGCAGCTCACCCCTCGGGACTGGGGCCAACGTCCTGACTTTC. Translated, it gives CASSSPLGTGANVLTF.

This clone occurred a few times. The chain couples TRBV7-2 to TRBJ2-7; 7 positions agree with TRBD1. This CDR3 is 14 amino acids long. Germline V lookup: CDR1 SGHTA, CDR2 FQGNSA. The V and J ends lost 5 bases and 1 base, in that order; junction bases with no gene match: 5. In DNA, the CDR3 is TGTGCCAGCAGCCTAAGGACAGGTTCCTACGAGCAGTACTTC. It specifies CASSLRTGSYEQYF.

This clone has a handful of counts. The CDR3 loop reads CSVEGVKGVVGYTF. CDR3 sequence (DNA): TGCAGCGTTGAAGGGGTAAAGGGGGTGGTTGGCTACACCTTC. The chain couples TRBV29-1 to TRBJ1-2; tentative D call: TRBD1 (6 bases). The CDR3 loop spans 14 amino acids. Germline V CDR1 and CDR2: SQVTM, ANQGSEA. V shed 1 base and J shed 7 bases, with 16 bases lying between them.

The chain recombines TRBV27 with TRBJ2-5; a possible D gene is TRBD1 (5 bases). V was trimmed by 4 bases and J by 4 bases, leaving 10 bases between them. Looked up from germline, CDR1 is MNHEY and CDR2 is SMNVEV (reference sequence). The CDR3 consists of 13 residues. This CDR3 is CASSSHRSETQYF. CDR3 sequence (DNA): TGTGCCAGCAGTTCACACAGGTCAGAGACCCAGTACTTC.

The J gene is TRBJ2-7, the V gene TRBV2; the match to TRBD1 covers 7 bases. CDR1 and CDR2 (germline): SNHLY, FYNNEI. The CDR3 runs to 14 residues. V lost 4 bases to trimming and J lost 2 bases; unmatched junction nucleotides: 5. CDR3 sequence: CASSGGQYTYEQYV. The DNA of the CDR3 is TGTGCCAGCAGTGGGGGACAGTATACCTACGAGCAGTACGTC.

There are a few counts of this clone. The chain carries TRBV5-4 and TRBJ2-2, with TRBD2 identical over 7 bases. The CDR3 contains 16 residues. The J segment lost 6 bases and the V segment lost 0 bases, leaving 8 bases of the junction unmatched. Germline values: CDR1 SGHNT, CDR2 YYREEE (reference sequence). The CDR3: CASSLGGLLGSGELFF. CDR3 bases: TGTGCCAGCAGCTTGGGGGGACTACTGGGGTCCGGGGAGCTGTTTTTT.